This TCR beta chain emerged from a study of cytomegalovirus exposure and HLA in healthy donors (dated by TCRdb to the late 2010s). In terms of the full investigation: In an earlier analysis of under 600 of the donors, 276 Gb of sequence data and 95 million to 130 million unique TCR beta sequences from approximately 180 million T cells were reported. HLA typing included class I and class II loci at four-digit resolution. Besides the first cohort of 550 to 750 subjects, a separate validation cohort made up of roughly 120 different subjects was used. In an earlier analysis of over 550 of the donors, high-throughput TCR beta sequencing was used to judge whether each TCR beta V gene segment behaved as functional or pseudogenic. The study was designed to test whether signatures of past pathogen exposure could be identified by cataloging public T cell receptors. Genome-wide SNP genotypes for about 60% of the roughly 700 donors were used in a later genetic analysis, which treated that subset as a discovery cohort. Every repertoire in the discovery cohort had been generated on one and the same sequencing platform. Donor age, sex, ethnicity and CMV serostatus were collected together with the repertoire data. Because of strong linkage in the cohort, five DR-DQ haplotypes were treated as single units for association and clustering. Typing coverage varied by locus: roughly 629-640 donors for A, B, C, DRB1 and DQB1; under 550 for DQA1; some 610 for DPA1; approximately 470 for DPB1. Among the approximately 400 genotyped donors, around 81% belonged to the genetic ancestry cluster associated with self-reported Caucasian donors. The T cell repertoires of around 670 subjects were profiled by immunosequencing and related to cytomegalovirus serostatus. To study patterns of TCR occurrence, a later analysis re-analyzed previously published TCR beta repertoires from around 660 donors and added high-resolution HLA genotyping. An early release that covered some 640 HLA-typed donors contained around 330 gigabases of sequencing data and about 93 million unique TCR sequences. Among roughly 400 genotyped donors of the cohort, an average of approximately 220,000 unique TCR beta nucleotide sequences was sequenced per donor, of which about 18% were non-productive. In the later analysis, no new phenotypic data were used to find candidate immune exposures; instead, reliance was placed on TCR beta sequences and their occurrence across donors. To predict cytomegalovirus infection status, the study combined high-throughput TCR immunosequencing, statistical association of individual TCRs with disease status, and machine learning. The investigation overall reported the following: Because counts were too low, about 18 rarely observed V segments, including chromosome 9 orphons, were left out of the earlier analysis of approximately 500 of the donors. In vitro tests confirmed that a few of the cytomegalovirus-associated TCR beta chains recognize cytomegalovirus antigens. A cluster of highly shared sequence variants was judged likely to represent a technical artifact of the sequencing pipeline. When HLA alleles, especially DR and DQ, strongly co-occurred, attributing TCR associations to individual alleles was difficult. In a later analysis, HLA-associated TCR beta chains were found to be more clonally expanded and to have lower generation probabilities than equally common non-associated chains. In a later genetic analysis, a missense DCLRE1C variant was associated with V-gene and J-gene trimming of TCR beta chains, and the association was replicated in an independent cohort. A further reported finding was that TCR beta sequences accurately predicted the HLA-A and HLA-B alleles for most subjects in the first cohort. Across donors, most TCR sequences were observed very rarely, whereas some public TCRs were present in many individuals. In an earlier analysis of 500 to 650 of the donors, most TCR beta V segments appeared in productive rearrangements about 87% or about 30% of the time, broadly matching IMGT annotations. The only immune exposure information available for the cohort was CMV serostatus. In the study, about 150 TCR beta chains were listed as associated with cytomegalovirus. Because HLA typing was unavailable for some donors at each locus, only the typed subset was used in association tests. Linkage disequilibrium might explain the correlated functional status among segregating V segments, but an unknown experimental factor could not be ruled out. Cytomegalovirus status was reported to be diagnosed by the classifier with high specificity and sensitivity in both the original and validation cohorts. In a later analysis, most CMV-associated TCR beta chains were found to appear HLA-restricted, with HLA associations seemingly driven largely by CMV exposure. A later analysis found that TCR association rates varied across HLA loci, with DRB1 alleles showing the most associated TCRs and HLA-C alleles the fewest. In a later genetic analysis, fewer N-insertions in productive TCRs were reported among donors in an Asian-associated ancestry cluster than the 666-donor mean. According to the authors, the approach could potentially be generalized to other disease states and immunological phenotypes. The 87-base-pair reads could not distinguish some IMGT-functional V segments, including TRBV6-2 and TRBV6-3, so those segments were excluded. Specific HLA alleles were associated with roughly 16,000 TCR beta sequences at a false discovery rate of 0.05 in a later analysis. In this cohort, only TCR beta chains were sequenced, and detectable features were limited by the absence of alpha or paired-chain data. In a later analysis, several top co-occurrence clusters were reported to appear linked to parvovirus B19, influenza, CMV and Epstein-Barr virus. Presence/absence analyses assumed roughly uniform sequencing depth across donors, an assumption that may not hold.

In total, around 600 healthy bone marrow donors made up the cohort. Cohort members were all nominally healthy when sampled, although unrecorded immune exposures were likely present. The donor was CMV seronegative and belonged to the group of under 400 seronegative cohort members. Each donor provided a peripheral blood sample, and peripheral blood mononuclear cells were used for TCR beta sequencing. Genomic DNA was extracted from the blood cell samples with the Qiagen DNeasy Blood Extraction Kit. About this clone: Its cognate antigen has yet to be identified. No much larger clone is present one base from it, and per-base qualities are unavailable.

The CDR3 runs 17 amino acids, cysteine and phenylalanine included. Here the CDR3 DNA is all that survives: 51 bases in frame from base 1. Clipping removes 2 bases from V and 0 bases from J, with 8 as the unmatched junction base count. Via the germline V gene, CDR1 is SGHTA and CDR2 FQGNSA. The protocol used for the library was the immunoSEQ multiplex PCR assay. For the multiplex PCR, a mixture combining 60 forward primers for TCR Vbeta segments and 13 reverse primers for TCR Jbeta segments was used. The CDR3 region of rearranged TCR beta genes was amplified from genomic DNA by a multiplex PCR assay. On the Illumina HiSeq System, the amplified TCR beta libraries were sequenced as 87-base-pair reads. In the paper's pipeline: A later analysis tallied around 82 million unique TCR beta chains across the approximately 670 repertoires, and approximately 12 million of those chains were shared by two or more donors. Raw reads were error-corrected and collapsed into unique sequences with a nearest-neighbor algorithm that merged closely related sequences to remove PCR and sequencing errors. Alignment of CDR3 sequences to IMGT reference sequences was used to assign V, D and J gene segments. For a sequence to be retained, a match of at least six nucleotides was required to both a V gene segment and a J gene segment. Rearrangements were called productive when the CDR3 lacked stop codons and stayed in frame with V and J; all others were non-productive. Following IMGT convention, CDR3 was defined as the stretch from the second conserved V-encoded cysteine to the conserved J-encoded phenylalanine. In an earlier analysis of more than 550 of the donors, sequences lacking an unambiguous match to a single V gene segment were excluded. An earlier analysis of fewer than 750 of the donors classified V segments as functional when productive rearrangements were above 56.7% and as segregating when the standard deviation between donors was above 5%. A statistical classification framework was built for diagnosing cytomegalovirus status from the catalog of TCR beta chain sequences. A later analysis assigned V and J genes by comparing TCR nucleotide sequences with IMGT/GENE-DB human TR gene sequences. A later analysis assigned CDR3 sequences and most-parsimonious VDJ recombination scenarios with the TCRdist pipeline. In a later analysis, each TCR beta chain was defined by its CDR3 amino acid sequence together with its V-gene family, and reads lacking a unique V-gene family were excluded. To address suspected cross-contamination and a sequencing artifact, a later analysis removed a few hundred highly shared, low-generation-probability nucleotide sequences. In a later analysis, a clonal expansion index for each public chain was calculated from normalized within-repertoire ranks of inferred template counts. Generation probabilities in a later analysis came from a VDJ recombination model fitted to out-of-frame rearrangements, and those results were checked against IGoR. In a later analysis, hypergeometric tests were used to score TCR-TCR, TCR-HLA and TCR-CMV co-occurrence, with a repertoire-size bias correction applied to TCR pairs. To estimate false discovery rates, a later analysis permuted the HLA or CMV assignments 20 times. In a later analysis, co-occurring TCRs were grouped with DBSCAN, and TCRdist sequence similarity was added when clustering was performed within HLA-allele-positive subsets. For co-occurrence clustering, repertoires with fewer than 30,000 or more than 120,000 public chains were excluded, along with four to six repertoires with anomalous nucleotide sharing. Here the immuneACCESS table is served through TCRdb, limited to in-frame sequences with V and J called. Missing clones are a known gap in these copies; in checked studies unresolved V genes cover under half, and the rest lacks a known reason. V and J calls and clone size are copied from that table; D and trimming were computed from the DNA. The sample includes about 78,000 clones, with 80% observed a single time. Together, the top ten hold approximately 1% of the sample.

Sequencing was done on a sample of PBMCs. This receptor chain uses TRBV7-2 and TRBJ2-7; 9 of the junction bases match TRBD2. This sequence was found in a male donor in good health and CMV-seronegative. The CDR3 amino acid sequence is: CASSLYGAGGSSYEQYF. The base sequence is TGTGCCAGCAGCTTATACGGAGCGGGAGGAAGCTCCTACGAGCAGTACTTC.